Following are 13 T cell receptor beta chains from one sample sequenced in a study of T cell repertoires in cytomegalovirus infection. MiXCR, run by TCRdb on the reads, gives a single entry per CDR3 protein. The data hold 340,000 or so distinct CDR3 sequences, with around 25% observed a single time. These TCRs are of unknown antigen specificity. The material sequenced was cultured PBMCs, taken from culture after CMV antigen stimulation. The receptors stem from a human donor in good health (CMV status not recorded). Some clones in this sample may be carry-over from other donors' samples.

The rearrangement joins TRBV24-1 to TRBJ2-3; the D gene is possibly TRBD1 (6 bases). CDR1 is KGHDR, CDR2 SFDVKD, per germline. This CDR3 is 14 amino acids long. Trimming took 5 bases from V and 3 from J, leaving 11 bases between them. The CDR3 reads CATSGARGTDTQYF. In DNA form, the CDR3 reads TGTGCCACCAGTGGGGCCAGGGGAACAGATACGCAGTATTTT.

A few counts support this clonotype. The chain uses TRBV7-6 and TRBJ2-7; no definite D call. Deletions cut 0 bases from V and 0 bases from J, with 9 bases between. The CDR3 runs 15 residues. Looked up from germline, CDR1 is SGHVS and CDR2 is FNYEAQ. The CDR3 DNA reads as TGTGCCAGCAGCTTAGCAGCATCCCTCTCCTACGAGCAGTACTTC. Translated: CASSLAASLSYEQYF. Supplemented by reference TRBV7-6 and TRBJ2-7, the full variable domain reads GAGVSQSPRYKVTKRGQDVALRCDPISGHVSLYWYRQALGQGPEFLTYFNYEAQQDKSGLPNDRFSAERPEGSISTLTIQRTEQRDSAMYRCASSLAASLSYEQYFGPGTRLTVT.

This clonotype was seen a handful of times. The chain couples TRBV7-9 to TRBJ2-3, with 8 bases matching TRBD2. Trimming took 5 bases from V and 6 from J; bases not matched to a gene: 10. The CDR3 totals 15 residues. Germline V gene data show CDR1 as SEHNR and CDR2 as FQNEAQ (reference sequence). As DNA, the CDR3 is TGTGCCAGCAGCCTGAACGGACTAGCCCGCGATACGCAGTATTTT. It codes for CASSLNGLARDTQYF.

V is TRBV27 and J is TRBJ2-1; possibly TRBD2 for D (5 bases). The CDR3 is 14 amino acids. CDR1 MNHEY and CDR2 SMNVEV come from the germline V gene (reference sequence). V dropped 5 bases and J dropped 5 bases, with 13 bases sitting between them. Written as DNA, the CDR3 is TGTGCCAGCAGTCCGGAGGACGGGAACAATGAGCAGTTCTTC. The encoded protein is CASSPEDGNNEQFF.

The gene calls are TRBV12-3 or TRBV12-4 and TRBJ1-1; D is perhaps TRBD1 (5 bases). Trimming took off 1 base at V and 0 bases at J, with 9 bases between the two ends. The CDR3 consists of 15 residues. The CDR3 DNA sequence: TGTGCCAGCAGTTTAGATCGACAGTTGAACACTGAAGCTTTCTTT. Translated: CASSLDRQLNTEAFF.

This clonotype was observed a few times. The chain employs TRBV7-4 and TRBJ2-5; 10 nucleotides agree with TRBD2. V lost 2 bases and J lost 5; bases outside the gene matches: 8. Germline CDR1 SGHVT, CDR2 SQSDAQ. The CDR3 totals 16 residues. The CDR3 spells CASSLSQLAGMETQYF. CDR3 sequence (DNA): TGTGCCAGCAGCTTATCCCAACTAGCGGGAATGGAGACCCAGTACTTC. The full variable domain, completed using reference TRBV7-4 and TRBJ2-5, is GAGVSQSPRYKVAKRGRDVALRCDSISGHVTLYWYRQTLGQGSEVLTYSQSDAQRDKSGRPSGRFSAERPERSVSTLKIQRTEQGDSAVYLCASSLSQLAGMETQYFGPGTRLLVL.

This clonotype was picked up many times. J is TRBJ2-7 and V is TRBV4-2; 9 nucleotides match TRBD2. This CDR3 has 15 amino acids. CDR1 LGHNA and CDR2 YNFKEQ come from the germline V gene. V lost 1 base and J lost 4; bases outside the gene matches: 5. This CDR3 reads CASSQGLADSYEQYF. CDR3 sequence (DNA): TGTGCCAGCAGCCAAGGACTAGCGGACTCATACGAGCAGTACTTC.

This clonotype has a handful of counts. The chain links TRBV12-3 or TRBV12-4 to TRBJ1-2; a possible D gene is TRBD1 (6 bases). Trimming took off 0 bases at V and 0 bases at J, with 35 bases between the two ends. The CDR3 is made up of 24 amino acids. The CDR3 spells CASSLALRGRPASDSTLTNYGYTF. Here the CDR3 DNA reads TGTGCCAGCAGTTTAGCGCTAAGGGGGAGGCCCGCGTCAGATTCGACCCTTACTAACTATGGCTACACCTTC.

This sequence joins TRBV20-1 and TRBJ2-7, with 8 bases lining up with TRBD1. Germline V lookup: CDR1 DFQATT, CDR2 SNEGSKA (reference sequence). V was clipped by 0 bases and J by 2 bases; unmatched bases: 6. This CDR3 comprises 15 residues. CDR3 nucleotide sequence: TGCAGTGCTAGAGACCGACAGGGGACCCCCTACGAGCAGTACTTC. This codes for CSARDRQGTPYEQYF.

The CDR3 region has the DNA TGTGCCAGCAGCTTATCAGTCGTCTACAATGAGCAGTTCTTC. Amino acid sequence: CASSLSVVYNEQFF. The V and J genes are TRBV7-9 and TRBJ2-1; D is unclear. CDR3 length: 14 amino acids. Deletions cut 2 bases from V and 3 bases from J, with 8 bases between. Germline CDR1 SEHNR, CDR2 FQNEAQ (reference sequence).

The chain combines TRBV11-1 with TRBJ2-5; D perhaps matches TRBD1 (6 bases). This CDR3 contains 15 residues. The germline V gene encodes CDR1 SGHAT and CDR2 FQDESV (reference sequence). V was clipped by 0 bases and J by 7 bases, with 15 bases between them. The CDR3 region is CASSLAPTGLGTQYF. The CDR3 nucleotides read TGTGCCAGCAGCTTAGCCCCGACAGGTTTGGGGACCCAGTACTTC.

The rearrangement uses TRBV6-6 and TRBJ1-6; 8 positions match TRBD1. This CDR3 is built from 15 residues. J was trimmed by 7 bases and V by 2 bases; bases with no gene match: 4. CDR1 and CDR2 from the germline V gene are MNHNY and SVGAGI (reference sequence). The CDR3, as DNA: TGTGCCAGCAGTTACCCGGCAGGGGGCAATTCACCCCTCCACTTT. Residues: CASSYPAGGNSPLHF.

The chain couples TRBV7-6 to TRBJ1-6, with D possibly TRBD1 on 5 matching bases. Per germline, CDR1 SGHVS and CDR2 FNYEAQ. The CDR3 has 14 amino acids. The ends were cut back, 8 bases at V and 7 bases at J, with 15 bases in the middle. The CDR3, as DNA: TGTGCCAGCGCCAATCAGGGTGGGAATTCACCCCTCCACTTT. As protein: CASANQGGNSPLHF.